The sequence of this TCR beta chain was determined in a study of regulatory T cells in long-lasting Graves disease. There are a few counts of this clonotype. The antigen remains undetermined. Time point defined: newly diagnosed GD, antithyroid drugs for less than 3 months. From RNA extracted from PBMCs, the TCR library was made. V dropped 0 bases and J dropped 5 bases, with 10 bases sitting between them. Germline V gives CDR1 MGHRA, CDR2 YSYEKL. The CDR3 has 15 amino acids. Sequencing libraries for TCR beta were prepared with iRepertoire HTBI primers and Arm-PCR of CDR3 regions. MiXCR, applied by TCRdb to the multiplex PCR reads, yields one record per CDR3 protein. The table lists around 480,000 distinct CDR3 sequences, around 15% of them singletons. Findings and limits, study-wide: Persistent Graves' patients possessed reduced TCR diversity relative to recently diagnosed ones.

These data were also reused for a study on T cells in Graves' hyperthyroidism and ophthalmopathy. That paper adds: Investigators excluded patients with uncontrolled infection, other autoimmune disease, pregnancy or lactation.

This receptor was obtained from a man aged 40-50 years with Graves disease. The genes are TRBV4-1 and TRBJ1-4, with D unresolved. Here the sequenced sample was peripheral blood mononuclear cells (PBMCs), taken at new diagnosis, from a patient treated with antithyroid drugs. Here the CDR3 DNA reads TGCGCCAGCAGCCAAGATCAGCGGCCGAATGAAAAACTGTTTTTT. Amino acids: CASSQDQRPNEKLFF.